One and the same sample provided the 22 T cell receptor beta chains below, sequenced in a study of blood T cell repertoires in COVID-19. Sequenced by immunoSEQ multiplex PCR; TCRdb stores in-frame clones only, minus some. Among some 250,000 clones listed, 75% to 90% were seen once. Sequencing used peripheral blood. These receptors were collected from a man aged 60-69 years who had recovered from COVID-19.

J is TRBJ2-7 and V is TRBV5-1; 9 positions match TRBD2. The CDR3 consists of 16 residues. Germline-derived CDR1 and CDR2 are SGHRS and YFSETQ. J gave up 2 bases and V 3 bases, and 9 bases lay outside the gene matches. In DNA form, the CDR3 reads TGCGCCAGCAGCTCCTCGACCGGACTAGCGCCCTACGAGCAGTACTTC. Protein: CASSSSTGLAPYEQYF.

This clone has just one count. This chain links TRBV3-1 (or the pseudogene TRBV3-2) with TRBJ2-3, with 8 bases aligning to TRBD2. V trimming: 7 bases; J trimming: 0 bases; junction bases outside the gene matches: 3. This CDR3 comprises 14 residues. Germline lookup yields CDR1 LGHDT and CDR2 YNNKEL (reference sequence). This chain's CDR3 is CASKASGSTDTQYF. For the CDR3, the DNA is TGTGCCAGCAAGGCTAGCGGGAGCACAGATACGCAGTATTTT.

A remark on this clone: The same CDR3 can be traced to other DNA sequences in this sample. The rearrangement links TRBV15 to TRBJ2-7; 8 bases align to TRBD2. The CDR3 is 14 residues long. CDR1 and CDR2 from the germline V gene are LNHNV and YYDKDF (reference sequence). The junction had 10 bases not matched to a gene; V was cut back by 6 bases and J by 6 bases. DNA for the CDR3: TGTGCCACCAGACCGGGGGGGCTTCTAAGCGAGCAGTACTTC. This gives the protein CATRPGGLLSEQYF. Based on the CDR3 plus reference TRBV15 and TRBJ2-7, the full variable domain is DAMVIQNPRYQVTQFGKPVTLSCSQTLNHNVMYWYQQKSSQAPKLLFHYYDKDFNNEADTPDNFQSRRPNTSFCFLDIRSPGLGDTAMYLCATRPGGLLSEQYFGPGTRLTVT.

The V gene is TRBV19, the J gene TRBJ1-2; D perhaps matches TRBD1 (5 bases). The germline V gene encodes CDR1 LNHDA and CDR2 SQIVND (reference sequence). V was clipped by 7 bases and J by 5 bases, with 20 bases between them. The CDR3 extends over 15 amino acids. CDR3 nucleotides: TGTGCCAGTAAACAGGTGTCCGGCGTATGGTATGGCTACACCTTC. This encodes CASKQVSGVWYGYTF.

This chain uses TRBV18 with TRBJ2-3; perhaps TRBD1 as D (6 bases). The CDR3 is 15 residues long. Trimming shortened V by 2 bases and J by 4 bases, and 13 bases separated the two germline ends. Germline CDR1 is KGHSH and CDR2 is LQKENI. DNA for the CDR3: TGTGCCAGCTCACCAACAGGGATCCCCCCAGATACGCAGTATTTT. Residues: CASSPTGIPPDTQYF.

This clone has just a few counts. The chain employs TRBV28 and TRBJ1-5; D is ambiguous. The CDR3 sequence is 12 residues long. CDR1 is MDHEN, CDR2 SYDVKM, per germline. Trimming removed 0 bases at V and 6 bases at J, with 3 bases between. In DNA, the CDR3 is TGTGCCAGCAGTTTATGGAGTCAGCCCCAGCATTTT. Translation gives CASSLWSQPQHF.

The chain recombines TRBV27 with TRBJ1-1, with D unresolved. With 7 bases removed from V and 0 bases from J, the gap between germline ends came to 21 bases. Germline V gene lookup returns CDR1 MNHEY and CDR2 SMNVEV (reference sequence). CDR3 size: 17 residues. Here the CDR3 DNA reads TGTGCCAGCAATCGGTACTCGGCGGCTATTTTGAACACTGAAGCTTTCTTT. Translation: CASNRYSAAILNTEAFF.

The chain is built from TRBV9 and TRBJ2-2; D is uncertain. V was pared by 2 bases and J by 4 bases, with 3 bases between. Looked up from germline, CDR1 is SGDLS and CDR2 is YYNGEE. The CDR3 sequence is 12 residues long. The CDR3: CASSVFTGELFF. For the CDR3, the DNA is TGTGCCAGCAGCGTCTTCACCGGGGAGCTGTTTTTT.

The V call is TRBV7-9, the J call TRBJ1-2; 8 bases align to TRBD1. Germline-derived CDR1 and CDR2 are SEHNR and FQNEAQ (reference sequence). V shed 4 bases and J 8 bases; nucleotides not matched to a gene: 9. The CDR3 runs 14 residues. The CDR3 DNA is TGTGCCAGCAGCTCACAGACAGGGGTAGGCGGCTACACCTTC. Its translation: CASSSQTGVGGYTF.

The chain has TRBV7-8 and TRBJ2-7; no clear D gene. The CDR3 contains 14 residues. The V gene's germline CDR1 is SGHVS and CDR2 FQNEAQ. Trimming took 0 bases from V and 3 from J, leaving 9 bases between them. CDR3 DNA sequence: TGTGCCAGCAGCTTAGCGCGCAGGTACTACGAGCAGTACTTC. Translation: CASSLARRYYEQYF.

The rearrangement uses TRBV6-5 and TRBJ2-5, with D tentatively TRBD2 (6 bases). CDR1 is MNHEY and CDR2 is SVGAGI in the germline V gene. V lost 4 bases to trimming and J lost 1 base, with 13 bases between them. The CDR3 has 15 residues. The CDR3 region has the DNA TGTGCCAGCAGTTCCGTCAGGAGGGGCCAAGAGACCCAGTACTTC. It encodes CASSSVRRGQETQYF.

This sequence joins TRBV7-9 and TRBJ1-2, with a tentative D call TRBD1 (6 bases). The CDR3 is 14 amino acids. V lost 5 bases and J 2 bases, leaving 12 bases between the germline ends. Germline loops: CDR1 SEHNR, CDR2 FQNEAQ (reference sequence). The CDR3 protein is CASSPPDRNYGYTF. Written as DNA, the CDR3 is TGTGCCAGCAGCCCCCCCGACAGGAACTATGGCTACACCTTC.

The chain is built from TRBV7-9 and TRBJ1-4; no definite D call. CDR3 size: 15 residues. The V gene lost 8 bases and the J gene lost 0 bases, with 13 bases spanning the gap. Per the germline V gene, CDR1 is SEHNR and CDR2 is FQNEAQ (reference sequence). The CDR3 DNA follows: TGTGCCAGCTCCCCCGGGGAGGCAACTAATGAAAAACTGTTTTTT. Encoded protein: CASSPGEATNEKLFF.

The gene calls are TRBV12-5 and TRBJ2-7, with 8 bases fitting TRBD1. J was trimmed by 0 bases and V by 6 bases; bases with no gene match: 4. Germline V gene data show CDR1 as LGHNT and CDR2 as FRNRAP. The CDR3 length is 14 residues. CDR3 region: CASGTGTGSYEQYF. In nucleotides, the CDR3 is TGTGCTAGTGGCACCGGGACAGGCTCCTACGAGCAGTACTTC.

The gene calls are TRBV7-8 and TRBJ2-7, with 10 nucleotides matching TRBD2. Germline values: CDR1 SGHVS, CDR2 FQNEAQ. The CDR3 length is 15 residues. V shed 1 base, J shed 5 bases, and the junction held 5 bases outside the gene matches. CDR3 loop: CASSLVLAGENEQYF. The CDR3, as DNA: TGTGCCAGCAGCTTAGTTCTAGCGGGGGAAAACGAGCAGTACTTC.

The chain uses TRBV9 and TRBJ1-3, with unresolved D. This CDR3 is built from 16 residues. Germline-derived CDR1 and CDR2 are SGDLS and YYNGEE. Trimming took off 0 bases at V and 0 bases at J, with 10 bases between the two ends. CDR3 in amino acids: CASSVASRDSGNTIYF. The CDR3 DNA reads as TGTGCCAGCAGCGTAGCGTCCCGAGACTCTGGAAACACCATATATTTT.

The chain is built from TRBV4-2 and TRBJ2-1; 7 bases are shared with TRBD1. V shed 4 bases, J shed 6 bases, and the junction held 6 bases outside the gene matches. The V gene's germline CDR1 is LGHNA and CDR2 YNFKEQ. This CDR3 has 14 residues. CDR3 nucleotide sequence: TGTGCCAGCAGCCCTCTGACAGGGTTCAATGAGCAGTTCTTC. It codes for CASSPLTGFNEQFF.

V gene TRBV4-1 combines with J gene TRBJ1-3, with TRBD1 as a possible D gene (5 bases). The CDR3 runs 16 residues. V shed 4 bases and J shed 1 base, with 14 bases lying between them. Germline values: CDR1 MGHRA, CDR2 YSYEKL. CDR3 sequence reads: CASSPQPDRSGNTIYF. In DNA form, the CDR3 reads TGCGCCAGCAGCCCCCAGCCTGACAGATCTGGAAACACCATATATTTT.

The chain employs TRBV19 and TRBJ1-5, with 8 bases identical to TRBD1. Trimming took 7 bases from V and 2 from J; bases not matched to a gene: 7. This CDR3 spans 15 amino acids. The germline V gene has CDR1 LNHDA and CDR2 SQIVND (reference sequence). CDR3 in amino acids: CASTRQGTGNQPQHF. The CDR3 DNA is TGTGCCAGTACGAGACAGGGGACAGGCAATCAGCCCCAGCATTTT.

The chain employs TRBV5-1 and TRBJ1-3, with 11 bases that match TRBD1. Germline CDR1 reads SGHRS; CDR2 reads YFSETQ. V was pared by 6 bases and J by 9 bases, with 5 bases of the junction left unmatched. The CDR3 length is 13 residues. CDR3: CASTVGTGGTIYF. The CDR3 DNA sequence: TGCGCCAGCACCGTTGGGACAGGGGGCACCATATATTTT.

The chain employs TRBV2 and TRBJ2-2; 9 positions agree with TRBD1. The V and J ends lost 6 bases and 1 base, in that order; junction bases with no gene match: 3. CDR1 SNHLY and CDR2 FYNNEI come from the germline V gene. The CDR3 runs to 15 residues. DNA of the CDR3: TGTGCCAGCAGGGGGACAGGGAGGAACACCGGGGAGCTGTTTTTT. It encodes CASRGTGRNTGELFF.

The rearrangement uses TRBV19 and TRBJ1-5, with 8 bases lining up with TRBD1. V gave up 7 bases and J gave up 3 bases; unmatched junction bases: 8. The CDR3 has 15 amino acids. Germline V lookup: CDR1 LNHDA, CDR2 SQIVND (reference sequence). The CDR3 DNA is TGTGCCAGTACCCGACAGGGGATTGTCAATCAGCCCCAGCATTTT. Translated, it gives CASTRQGIVNQPQHF.